Listed below are T cell receptor beta chains from one sample, sequenced in a study of type 1 regulatory T cells. TCRdb called the reads again in MiXCR, with one record for every CDR3 protein. The sample holds about 71,000 distinct CDR3 sequences, roughly 20% seen once. These receptors have no identified antigens. Sequencing was done on a sample of cultured type 1 regulatory T (Tr1) cells, either the whole culture or a sorted fraction (not recorded which). The receptors come from a human donor in good health. Each CDR3 is given with its conserved first and last residue. Fields, in order: J gene, V gene, D gene, CDR3 length, clone size, CDR3 DNA, CDR3 protein. A D gene is named only where the DNA matches it firmly. Some rows have no size entry. The others give once, few or many, or a class for an expanded clone.

j_call: TRBJ2-1
v_call: TRBV5-1
d_call: TRBD2
cdr3_length: 16
clone_size: few
cdr3_nt: TGCGCCAGCACCATTGCGGGAGGGCCCTCCTACAATGAGCAGTTCTTC
cdr3_aa: CASTIAGGPSYNEQFF

j_call: TRBJ2-2
v_call: TRBV5-1
d_call: .
cdr3_length: 17
clone_size: .
cdr3_nt: TGCGCCAGCAGCTTGGGCCGATGGACAGACTTCACCGGGGAGCTGTTTTTT
cdr3_aa: CASSLGRWTDFTGELFF

j_call: TRBJ2-7
v_call: TRBV6-6
d_call: .
cdr3_length: 16
clone_size: few
cdr3_nt: TGTGCCAGCAGTTCCTACCTAGCGCGCTACTCCTACGAGCAGTACTTC
cdr3_aa: CASSSYLARYSYEQYF

j_call: TRBJ1-5
v_call: TRBV10-3
d_call: TRBD1
cdr3_length: 13
clone_size: few
cdr3_nt: TGTGCCGCCAAGGGGACAGGCAATCAGCCCCAGCATTTT
cdr3_aa: CAAKGTGNQPQHF

j_call: TRBJ1-4
v_call: TRBV5-1
d_call: .
cdr3_length: 16
clone_size: .
cdr3_nt: TGCGCCAGCACCCTGTCGGGAGCGAGAGATAATGAAAAACTGTTTTTT
cdr3_aa: CASTLSGARDNEKLFF

j_call: TRBJ2-5
v_call: TRBV20-1
d_call: .
cdr3_length: 14
clone_size: many
cdr3_nt: TGCAGTGCTAGAGTCCGAGCGTCACAAGAGACCCAGTACTTC
cdr3_aa: CSARVRASQETQYF

j_call: TRBJ1-4
v_call: TRBV28
d_call: TRBD1
cdr3_length: 14
clone_size: few
cdr3_nt: TGTGCCAGCAGTCACCGGGACAGCTATGAAAAACTGTTTTTT
cdr3_aa: CASSHRDSYEKLFF

j_call: TRBJ2-5
v_call: TRBV20-1
d_call: TRBD2
cdr3_length: 18
clone_size: once
cdr3_nt: TGCAGTGCTAGTGACTTTAGGACTAGCGGGAGTGGAGGGGAGACCCAGTACTTC
cdr3_aa: CSASDFRTSGSGGETQYF

j_call: TRBJ2-1
v_call: TRBV29-1
d_call: .
cdr3_length: 12
clone_size: .
cdr3_nt: TGCAGCGTTGCCCTGACTACCAATGAGCAGTTCTTC
cdr3_aa: CSVALTTNEQFF

j_call: TRBJ2-3
v_call: TRBV19
d_call: TRBD2
cdr3_length: 15
clone_size: .
cdr3_nt: TGTGCCAGTACCAAACTAGCGGGAGTGGCAGATACGCAGTATTTT
cdr3_aa: CASTKLAGVADTQYF

j_call: TRBJ1-5
v_call: TRBV12-3/TRBV12-4
d_call: .
cdr3_length: 15
clone_size: .
cdr3_nt: TGTGCCAGCTCGAAAGGAGGCGGACGGGGAGAGCCCCAGCATTTT
cdr3_aa: CASSKGGGRGEPQHF

j_call: TRBJ2-1
v_call: TRBV5-1
d_call: .
cdr3_length: 12
clone_size: few
cdr3_nt: TGCGCCAGCAGCTTGGAAGGTGTTGGGTTGTACTTC
cdr3_aa: CASSLEGVGLYF

j_call: TRBJ2-2
v_call: TRBV3-1
d_call: TRBD2
cdr3_length: 14
clone_size: few
cdr3_nt: TGTGCCAGCAGCCAGGCGGGAGGTACCGGGGAGCTGTTTTTT
cdr3_aa: CASSQAGGTGELFF

j_call: TRBJ2-7
v_call: TRBV29-1
d_call: TRBD2
cdr3_length: 14
clone_size: many
cdr3_nt: TGCAGCGTTGGGACTAGCGGGAGCCCCTACGAGCAGTACTTC
cdr3_aa: CSVGTSGSPYEQYF

j_call: TRBJ2-4
v_call: TRBV6-4
d_call: .
cdr3_length: 16
clone_size: .
cdr3_nt: TGTGCCAGCAGTGTCGCGGGGAGACTAGCCAAAAACATTCAGTACTTC
cdr3_aa: CASSVAGRLAKNIQYF

j_call: TRBJ2-3
v_call: TRBV7-2
d_call: TRBD1
cdr3_length: 14
clone_size: many
cdr3_nt: TGTGCCAGCAGCTTGAACAGGGGCGCAGATACGCAGTATTTT
cdr3_aa: CASSLNRGADTQYF

j_call: TRBJ2-7
v_call: TRBV5-1
d_call: .
cdr3_length: 12
clone_size: few
cdr3_nt: TGCGCCAGCAGGGTTCTGGATGACGAGCAGTACTTC
cdr3_aa: CASRVLDDEQYF

j_call: TRBJ1-1
v_call: TRBV12-3/TRBV12-4
d_call: .
cdr3_length: 16
clone_size: few
cdr3_nt: TGTGCCAGCAGTTCGCTATTTTCCAGTAGGGACACTGAAGCTTTCTTT
cdr3_aa: CASSSLFSSRDTEAFF

j_call: TRBJ2-7
v_call: TRBV9
d_call: .
cdr3_length: 15
clone_size: .
cdr3_nt: TGTGCCAGCAGCGTAGTCGGGCGGGCCTACAATGAGCAGTACTTC
cdr3_aa: CASSVVGRAYNEQYF

j_call: TRBJ2-7
v_call: TRBV27
d_call: TRBD1
cdr3_length: 15
clone_size: .
cdr3_nt: TGTGCCAGCAGTTCGGATTACAGGGGAACCTACGAGCAGTACTTC
cdr3_aa: CASSSDYRGTYEQYF

j_call: TRBJ2-1
v_call: TRBV16
d_call: TRBD2
cdr3_length: 11
clone_size: few
cdr3_nt: TGTGCCAGCAGCCCTAGCGGTGAGCAGTTCTTC
cdr3_aa: CASSPSGEQFF

j_call: TRBJ2-5
v_call: TRBV10-3
d_call: .
cdr3_length: 13
clone_size: few
cdr3_nt: TGTGCCATTACACAGGGTCCCCAAGAGACCCAGTACTTC
cdr3_aa: CAITQGPQETQYF

j_call: TRBJ2-7
v_call: TRBV20-1
d_call: TRBD2
cdr3_length: 14
clone_size: .
cdr3_nt: TGCAGTGCTAGAGTTACTAGCGGGAGGGTAGAGCAGTACTTC
cdr3_aa: CSARVTSGRVEQYF

j_call: TRBJ2-3
v_call: TRBV12-3/TRBV12-4
d_call: .
cdr3_length: 13
clone_size: few
cdr3_nt: TGTGCCAGCGCCAAAAATGGGCCCGTTACGCAGTATTTT
cdr3_aa: CASAKNGPVTQYF

j_call: TRBJ1-1
v_call: TRBV5-1
d_call: .
cdr3_length: 13
clone_size: .
cdr3_nt: TGCGCCAGCAGCACGGGGGGTTCCACTGAAGCTTTCTTT
cdr3_aa: CASSTGGSTEAFF

j_call: TRBJ2-5
v_call: TRBV20-1
d_call: .
cdr3_length: 13
clone_size: few
cdr3_nt: TGCAGTGCTAGAGTACAGGGTCCCGAGACCCAGTACTTC
cdr3_aa: CSARVQGPETQYF

j_call: TRBJ2-6
v_call: TRBV30
d_call: .
cdr3_length: 13
clone_size: .
cdr3_nt: TGTGCCTGGGACCCCTCTGGGGCCAACGTCCTGACTTTC
cdr3_aa: CAWDPSGANVLTF

j_call: TRBJ2-2
v_call: TRBV11-2
d_call: .
cdr3_length: 13
clone_size: .
cdr3_nt: TGTGCCAGCAGCCTGGGACTCCTTGATGAGCTGTTTTTT
cdr3_aa: CASSLGLLDELFF

j_call: TRBJ1-5
v_call: TRBV5-4
d_call: TRBD1
cdr3_length: 18
clone_size: .
cdr3_nt: TGTGCCAGCAGCTTGACGACAGGGAGGGGTGTTGACAATCAGCCCCAGCATTTT
cdr3_aa: CASSLTTGRGVDNQPQHF

j_call: TRBJ2-2
v_call: TRBV20-1
d_call: TRBD2
cdr3_length: 14
clone_size: few
cdr3_nt: TGCAGTGCCACGCGGGAGGGCCACACCGGGGAGCTGTTTTTT
cdr3_aa: CSATREGHTGELFF

j_call: TRBJ1-2
v_call: TRBV7-2
d_call: .
cdr3_length: 15
clone_size: few
cdr3_nt: TGTGCCAGCAGCTTAGCAGGGCGCACAAGCTATGGCTACACCTTC
cdr3_aa: CASSLAGRTSYGYTF

j_call: TRBJ1-6
v_call: TRBV20-1
d_call: .
cdr3_length: 17
clone_size: few
cdr3_nt: TGCAGTGCTAGAGTTTCCGACCGGAGCTCCTATAATTCACCCCTCCACTTT
cdr3_aa: CSARVSDRSSYNSPLHF

j_call: TRBJ1-5
v_call: TRBV6-5
d_call: .
cdr3_length: 14
clone_size: few
cdr3_nt: TGTGCCAGCAGTTATGGTAGAGGGTGGCAGCCCCAGCATTTT
cdr3_aa: CASSYGRGWQPQHF

j_call: TRBJ1-1
v_call: TRBV2
d_call: .
cdr3_length: 13
clone_size: few
cdr3_nt: TGTGCCAGCAGTGGTCAAGGGAGAACTGAAGCTTTCTTT
cdr3_aa: CASSGQGRTEAFF

j_call: TRBJ2-3
v_call: TRBV5-1
d_call: .
cdr3_length: 14
clone_size: .
cdr3_nt: TGCGCCAGCAGCTTGGGGGGGAAGTCAGATACGCAGTATTTT
cdr3_aa: CASSLGGKSDTQYF

j_call: TRBJ2-1
v_call: TRBV20-1
d_call: .
cdr3_length: 15
clone_size: .
cdr3_nt: TGCAGTGCTAGAGAGGACCGGATCTTAGGGAATGAGCAGTTCTTC
cdr3_aa: CSAREDRILGNEQFF

j_call: TRBJ1-1
v_call: TRBV29-1
d_call: .
cdr3_length: 13
clone_size: .
cdr3_nt: TGCAGCGTTCTTCTGGGGGAGAACACTGAAGCTTTCTTT
cdr3_aa: CSVLLGENTEAFF

j_call: TRBJ1-6
v_call: TRBV18
d_call: TRBD1
cdr3_length: 13
clone_size: few
cdr3_nt: TGTGCCAGCTCACCGGACAGGGATTCACCCCTCCACTTT
cdr3_aa: CASSPDRDSPLHF

j_call: TRBJ2-7
v_call: TRBV6-5
d_call: .
cdr3_length: 13
clone_size: few
cdr3_nt: TGTGCCAGCACCTCGAGACAGACCTACGAGCAGTACTTC
cdr3_aa: CASTSRQTYEQYF